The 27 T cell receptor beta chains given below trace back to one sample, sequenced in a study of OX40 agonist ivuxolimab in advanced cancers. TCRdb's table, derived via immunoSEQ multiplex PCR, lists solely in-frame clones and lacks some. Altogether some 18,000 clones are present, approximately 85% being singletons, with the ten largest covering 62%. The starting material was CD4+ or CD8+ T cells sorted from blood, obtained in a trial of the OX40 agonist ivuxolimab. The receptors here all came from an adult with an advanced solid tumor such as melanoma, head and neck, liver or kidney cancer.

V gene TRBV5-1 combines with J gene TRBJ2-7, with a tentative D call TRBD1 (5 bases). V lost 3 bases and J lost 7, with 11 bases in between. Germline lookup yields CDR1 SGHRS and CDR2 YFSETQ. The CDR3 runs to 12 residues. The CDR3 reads CASSSTGPEQYF. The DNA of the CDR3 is TGCGCCAGCAGCTCCACAGGACCGGAGCAGTACTTC.

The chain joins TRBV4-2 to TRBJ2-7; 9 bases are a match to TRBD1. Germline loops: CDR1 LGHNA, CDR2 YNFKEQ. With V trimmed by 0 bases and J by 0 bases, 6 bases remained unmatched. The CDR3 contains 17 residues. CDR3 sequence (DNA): TGTGCCAGCAGCCAAGATCCACAGGGGGCGAGCTCCTACGAGCAGTACTTC. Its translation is CASSQDPQGASSYEQYF.

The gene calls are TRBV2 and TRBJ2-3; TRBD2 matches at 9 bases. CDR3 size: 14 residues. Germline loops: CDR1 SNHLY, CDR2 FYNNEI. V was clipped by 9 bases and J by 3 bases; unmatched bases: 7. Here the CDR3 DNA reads TGTGCCAGATCGGGACTAGCCAAGACAGATACGCAGTATTTT. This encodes CARSGLAKTDTQYF.

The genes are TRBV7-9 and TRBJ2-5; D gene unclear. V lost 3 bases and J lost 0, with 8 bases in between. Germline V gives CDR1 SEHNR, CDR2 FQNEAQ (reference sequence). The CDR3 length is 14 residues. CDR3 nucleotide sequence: TGTGCCAGCAGCTTCGGACGGTACCAAGAGACCCAGTACTTC. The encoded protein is CASSFGRYQETQYF.

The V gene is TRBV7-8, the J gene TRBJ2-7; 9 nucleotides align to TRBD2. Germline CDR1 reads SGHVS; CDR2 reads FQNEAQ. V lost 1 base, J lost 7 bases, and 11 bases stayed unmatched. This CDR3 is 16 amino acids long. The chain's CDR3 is CASSLGLAGGALEQYF. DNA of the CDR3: TGTGCCAGCAGCTTAGGACTGGCGGGAGGGGCTTTGGAGCAGTACTTC.

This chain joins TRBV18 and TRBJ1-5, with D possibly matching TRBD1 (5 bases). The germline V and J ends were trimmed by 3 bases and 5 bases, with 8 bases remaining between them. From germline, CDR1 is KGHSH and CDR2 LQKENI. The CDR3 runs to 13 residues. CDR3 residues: CASSPGGDQPQHF. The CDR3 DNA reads TGTGCCAGCTCACCGGGGGGTGATCAGCCCCAGCATTTT.

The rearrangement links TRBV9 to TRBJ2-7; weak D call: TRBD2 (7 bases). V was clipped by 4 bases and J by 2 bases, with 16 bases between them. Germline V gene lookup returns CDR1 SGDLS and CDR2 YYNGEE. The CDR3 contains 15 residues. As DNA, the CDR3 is TGTGCCAGCAGCCCCTTGGGGGGGCGCCCCTACGAGCAGTACTTC. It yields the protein CASSPLGGRPYEQYF.

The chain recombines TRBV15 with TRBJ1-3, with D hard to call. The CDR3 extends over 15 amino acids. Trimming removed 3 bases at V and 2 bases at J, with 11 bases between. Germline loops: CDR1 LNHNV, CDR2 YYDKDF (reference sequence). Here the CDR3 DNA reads TGTGCCACCAGCAGCGGAAGGGAAACTGGAAACACCATATATTTT. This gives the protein CATSSGRETGNTIYF. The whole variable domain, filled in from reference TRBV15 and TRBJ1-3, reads DAMVIQNPRYQVTQFGKPVTLSCSQTLNHNVMYWYQQKSSQAPKLLFHYYDKDFNNEADTPDNFQSRRPNTSFCFLDIRSPGLGDTAMYLCATSSGRETGNTIYFGEGSWLTVV.

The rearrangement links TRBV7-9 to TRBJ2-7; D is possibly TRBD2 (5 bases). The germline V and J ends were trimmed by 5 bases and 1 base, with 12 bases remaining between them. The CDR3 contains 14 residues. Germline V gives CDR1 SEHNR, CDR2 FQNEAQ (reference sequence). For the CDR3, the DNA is TGTGCCAGCAGCCCATCTGAGCGGTCCTACGAGCAGTACTTC. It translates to CASSPSERSYEQYF.

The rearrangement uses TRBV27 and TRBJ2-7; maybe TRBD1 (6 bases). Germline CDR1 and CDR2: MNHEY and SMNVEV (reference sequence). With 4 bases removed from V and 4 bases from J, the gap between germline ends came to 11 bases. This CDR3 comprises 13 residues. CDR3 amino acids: CASSSRRGYEQYF. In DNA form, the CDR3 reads TGTGCCAGCAGTTCTCGCAGGGGTTACGAGCAGTACTTC.

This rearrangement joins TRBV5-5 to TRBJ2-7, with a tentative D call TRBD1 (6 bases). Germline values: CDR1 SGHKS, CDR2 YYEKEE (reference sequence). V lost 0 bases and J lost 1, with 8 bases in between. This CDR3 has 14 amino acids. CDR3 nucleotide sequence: TGTGCCAGCAGCTTGGCCAGGGGTTCCTACGAGCAGTACTTC. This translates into CASSLARGSYEQYF.

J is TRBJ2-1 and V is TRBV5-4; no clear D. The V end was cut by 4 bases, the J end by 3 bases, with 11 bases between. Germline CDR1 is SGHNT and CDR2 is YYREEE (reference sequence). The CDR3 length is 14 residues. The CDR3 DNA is TGTGCCAGCAGCCCCCCCCGGAACTACAATGAGCAGTTCTTC. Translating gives CASSPPRNYNEQFF.

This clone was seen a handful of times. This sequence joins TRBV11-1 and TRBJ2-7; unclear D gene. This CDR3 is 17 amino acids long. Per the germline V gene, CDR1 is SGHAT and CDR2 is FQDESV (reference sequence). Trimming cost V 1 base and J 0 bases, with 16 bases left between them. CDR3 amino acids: CASSLEAGDTYSYEQYF. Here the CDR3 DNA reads TGTGCCAGCAGCTTAGAGGCAGGAGACACCTACTCCTACGAGCAGTACTTC.

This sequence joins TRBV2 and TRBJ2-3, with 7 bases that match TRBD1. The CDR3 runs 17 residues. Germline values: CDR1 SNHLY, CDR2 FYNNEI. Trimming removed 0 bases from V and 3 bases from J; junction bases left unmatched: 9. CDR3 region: CASSEAIGDRETDTQYF. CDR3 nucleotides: TGTGCCAGCAGTGAAGCGATAGGCGACAGGGAAACAGATACGCAGTATTTT.

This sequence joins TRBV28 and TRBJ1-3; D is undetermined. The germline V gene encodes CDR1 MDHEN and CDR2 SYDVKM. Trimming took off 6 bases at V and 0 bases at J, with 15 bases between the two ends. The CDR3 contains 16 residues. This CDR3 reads CASSPTPGSSGNTIYF. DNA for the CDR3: TGTGCCAGCAGCCCTACCCCGGGGAGCTCTGGAAACACCATATATTTT.

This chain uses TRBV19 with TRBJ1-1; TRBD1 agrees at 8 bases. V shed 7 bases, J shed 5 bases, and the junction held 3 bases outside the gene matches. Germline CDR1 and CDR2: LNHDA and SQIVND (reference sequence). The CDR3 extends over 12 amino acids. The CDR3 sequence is CASTQGATEAFF. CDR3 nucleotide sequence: TGTGCCAGTACCCAGGGGGCGACTGAAGCTTTCTTT.

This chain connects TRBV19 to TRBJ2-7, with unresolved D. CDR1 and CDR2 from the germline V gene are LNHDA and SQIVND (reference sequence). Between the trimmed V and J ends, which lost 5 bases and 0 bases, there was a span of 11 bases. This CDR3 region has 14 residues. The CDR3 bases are TGTGCCAGTAGTGAAAGACTGTACTCCTACGAGCAGTACTTC. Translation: CASSERLYSYEQYF.

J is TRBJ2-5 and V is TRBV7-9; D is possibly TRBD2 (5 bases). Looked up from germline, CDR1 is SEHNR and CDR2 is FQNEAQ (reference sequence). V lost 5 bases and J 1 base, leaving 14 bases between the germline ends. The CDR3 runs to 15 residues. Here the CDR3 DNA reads TGTGCCAGCAGCCGATTACTAGGCCCCCAAGAGACCCAGTACTTC. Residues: CASSRLLGPQETQYF.

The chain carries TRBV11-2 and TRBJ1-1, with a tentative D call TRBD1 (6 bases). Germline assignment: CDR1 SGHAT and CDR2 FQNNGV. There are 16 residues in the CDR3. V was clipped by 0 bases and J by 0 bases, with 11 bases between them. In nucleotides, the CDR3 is TGTGCCAGCAGCTTAGATCCCGGACAGATGAACACTGAAGCTTTCTTT. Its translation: CASSLDPGQMNTEAFF.

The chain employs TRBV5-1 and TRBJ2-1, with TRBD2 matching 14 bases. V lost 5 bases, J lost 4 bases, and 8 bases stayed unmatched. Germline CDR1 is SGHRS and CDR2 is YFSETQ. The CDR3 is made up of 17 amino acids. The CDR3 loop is CASSTGLAGVGYNEQFF. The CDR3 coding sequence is TGCGCCAGCAGTACGGGACTAGCGGGAGTGGGGTACAATGAGCAGTTCTTC.

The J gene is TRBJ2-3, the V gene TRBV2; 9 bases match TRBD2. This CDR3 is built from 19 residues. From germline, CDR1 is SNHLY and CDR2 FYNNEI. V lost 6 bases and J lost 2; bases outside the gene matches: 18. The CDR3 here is CASRWGYSIAGDSTDTQYF. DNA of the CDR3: TGTGCCAGCAGGTGGGGCTACAGTATAGCGGGGGACTCCACAGATACGCAGTATTTT.

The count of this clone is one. CDR3 region: CASSGDRGPYEQYF. CDR3 coding DNA: TGTGCCAGCAGCGGGGATCGGGGACCCTACGAGCAGTACTTC. This chain connects TRBV9 to TRBJ2-7; D could derive from TRBD1 or TRBD2 (5 bases each). CDR3 length: 14 residues. V was trimmed by 3 bases and J by 2 bases, leaving 12 bases between them. Germline assignment: CDR1 SGDLS and CDR2 YYNGEE.

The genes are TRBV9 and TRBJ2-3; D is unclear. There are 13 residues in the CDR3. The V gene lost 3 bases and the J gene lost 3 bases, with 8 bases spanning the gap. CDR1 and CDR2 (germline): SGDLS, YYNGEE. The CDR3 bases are TGTGCCAGCAGCGGGCACGGGACAGATACGCAGTATTTT. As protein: CASSGHGTDTQYF.

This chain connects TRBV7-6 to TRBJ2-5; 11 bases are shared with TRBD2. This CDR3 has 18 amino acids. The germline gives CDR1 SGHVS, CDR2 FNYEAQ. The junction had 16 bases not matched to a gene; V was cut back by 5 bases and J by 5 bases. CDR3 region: CASSVRGLAAASEETQYF. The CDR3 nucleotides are TGTGCCAGCAGCGTACGGGGACTAGCGGCGGCCTCGGAGGAGACCCAGTACTTC.

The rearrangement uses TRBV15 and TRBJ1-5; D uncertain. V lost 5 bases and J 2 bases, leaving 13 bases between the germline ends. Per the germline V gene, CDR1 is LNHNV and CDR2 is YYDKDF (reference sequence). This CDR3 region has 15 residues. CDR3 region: CATSGGEMGNQPQHF. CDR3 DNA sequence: TGTGCCACCAGCGGAGGAGAAATGGGCAATCAGCCCCAGCATTTT.

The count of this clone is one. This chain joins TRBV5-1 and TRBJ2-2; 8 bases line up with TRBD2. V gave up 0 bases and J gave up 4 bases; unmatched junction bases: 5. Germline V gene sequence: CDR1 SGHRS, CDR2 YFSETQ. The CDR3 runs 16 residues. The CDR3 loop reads CASSLGLAGGTGELFF. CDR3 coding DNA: TGCGCCAGCAGCTTGGGTCTAGCGGGTGGCACCGGGGAGCTGTTTTTT.

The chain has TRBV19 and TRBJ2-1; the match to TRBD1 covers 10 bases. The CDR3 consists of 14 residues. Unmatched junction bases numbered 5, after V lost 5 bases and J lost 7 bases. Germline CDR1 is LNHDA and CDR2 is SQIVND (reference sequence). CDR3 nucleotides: TGTGCCAGTAGTTACGGACAGGGGGGAAATGAGCAGTTCTTC. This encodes CASSYGQGGNEQFF.